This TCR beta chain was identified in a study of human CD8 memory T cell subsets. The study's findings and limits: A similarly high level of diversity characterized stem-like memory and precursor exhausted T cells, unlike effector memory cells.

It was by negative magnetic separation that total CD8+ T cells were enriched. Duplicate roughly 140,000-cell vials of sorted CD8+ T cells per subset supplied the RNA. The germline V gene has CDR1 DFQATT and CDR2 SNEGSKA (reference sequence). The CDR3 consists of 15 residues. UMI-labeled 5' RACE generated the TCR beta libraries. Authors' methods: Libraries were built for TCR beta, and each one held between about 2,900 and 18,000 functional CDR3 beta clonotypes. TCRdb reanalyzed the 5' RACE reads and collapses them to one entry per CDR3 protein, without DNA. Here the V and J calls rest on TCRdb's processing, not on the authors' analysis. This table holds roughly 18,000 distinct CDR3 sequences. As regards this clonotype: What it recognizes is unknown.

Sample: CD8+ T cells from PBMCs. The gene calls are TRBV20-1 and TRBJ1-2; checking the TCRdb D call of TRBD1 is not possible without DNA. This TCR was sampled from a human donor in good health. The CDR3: CSARGSGTGYYGYTF.